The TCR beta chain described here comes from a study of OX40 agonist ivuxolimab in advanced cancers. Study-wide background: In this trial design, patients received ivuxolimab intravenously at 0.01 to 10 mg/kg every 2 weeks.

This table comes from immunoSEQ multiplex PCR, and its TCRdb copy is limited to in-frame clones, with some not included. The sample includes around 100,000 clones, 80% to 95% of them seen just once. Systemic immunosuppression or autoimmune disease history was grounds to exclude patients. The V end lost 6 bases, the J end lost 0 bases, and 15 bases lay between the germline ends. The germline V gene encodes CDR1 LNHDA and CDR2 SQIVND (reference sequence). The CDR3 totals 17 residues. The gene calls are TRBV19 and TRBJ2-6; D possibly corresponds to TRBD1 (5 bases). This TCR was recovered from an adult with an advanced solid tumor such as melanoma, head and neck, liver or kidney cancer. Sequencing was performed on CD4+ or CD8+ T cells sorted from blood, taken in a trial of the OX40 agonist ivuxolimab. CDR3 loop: CASSKGIYFSGANVLTF. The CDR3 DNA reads TGTGCCAGTAGCAAGGGGATTTACTTCTCTGGGGCCAACGTCCTGACTTTC.